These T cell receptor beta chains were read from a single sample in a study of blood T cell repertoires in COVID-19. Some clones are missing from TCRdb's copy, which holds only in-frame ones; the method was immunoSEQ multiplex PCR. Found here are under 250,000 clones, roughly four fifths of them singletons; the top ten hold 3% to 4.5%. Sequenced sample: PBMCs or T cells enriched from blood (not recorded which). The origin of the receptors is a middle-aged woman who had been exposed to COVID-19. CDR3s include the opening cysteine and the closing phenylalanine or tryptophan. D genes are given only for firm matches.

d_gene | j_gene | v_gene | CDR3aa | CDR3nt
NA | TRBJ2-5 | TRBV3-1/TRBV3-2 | CASSLLGQGTQYF | TGTGCCAGCAGCTTACTCGGGCAGGGGACCCAGTACTTC
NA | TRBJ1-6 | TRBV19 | CASSQQENSPLHF | TGTGCCAGTAGTCAACAGGAGAATTCACCCCTCCACTTT
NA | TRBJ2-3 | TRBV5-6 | CASRLTLQTDTQYF | TGTGCCAGCAGGCTTACGCTACAGACGGATACGCAGTATTTT
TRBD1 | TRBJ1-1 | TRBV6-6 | CASSYGLTGGTEAFF | TGTGCCAGCAGTTACGGGTTGACAGGGGGCACTGAAGCTTTCTTT
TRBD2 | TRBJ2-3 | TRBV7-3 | CASSRAGLPGDTQYF | TGTGCCAGCAGCCGGGCGGGACTACCGGGAGATACGCAGTATTTT
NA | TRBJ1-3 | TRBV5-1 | CASSLGTVSGNTIYF | TGCGCCAGCAGCTTGGGCACAGTCTCTGGAAACACCATATATTTT
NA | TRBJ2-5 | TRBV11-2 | CASSLGAQETQYF | TGTGCCAGCAGCTTAGGAGCCCAAGAGACCCAGTACTTC
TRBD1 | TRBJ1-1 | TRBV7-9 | CASSLGPDREAFF | TGTGCCAGCAGCTTGGGGCCGGACAGGGAAGCTTTCTTT
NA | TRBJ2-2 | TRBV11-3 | CASSKSTGELFF | TGTGCCAGCAGCAAATCGACCGGGGAGCTGTTTTTT
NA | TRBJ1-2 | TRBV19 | CASSLSGTSSYGYTF | TGTGCCAGTAGTCTATCCGGGACATCCTCCTATGGCTACACCTTC
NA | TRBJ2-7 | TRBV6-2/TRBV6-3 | CASSYPGQTYEQYF | TGTGCCAGCAGTTACCCAGGACAGACTTACGAGCAGTACTTC
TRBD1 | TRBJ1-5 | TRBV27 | CASSLRTGDSNQPQHF | TGTGCCAGCAGTTTAAGGACAGGGGATAGCAATCAGCCCCAGCATTTT
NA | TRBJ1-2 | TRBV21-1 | CASRTGGDGYTF | TGTGCCAGCCGGACAGGGGGTGATGGCTACACCTTC